This entry is about one T cell receptor beta chain. This specimen belongs to a study of blood T cell repertoires in COVID-19. The germline CDR1 and CDR2 sequences are DFQATT and SNEGSKA (reference sequence). V lost 3 bases and J 3 bases, leaving 12 bases between the germline ends. The CDR3 extends over 14 amino acids. As originally analysed: Reference gene primer amplification in the assay estimated nucleated cell counts. TCRdb keeps only in-frame clones here, not all; method: immunoSEQ multiplex PCR. For V, J and clone size, that table is used; D and trimming come from the DNA. The sample comprises around 16,000 clones, 76% of which are singletons, and roughly 34% rests with the top ten.

This clonotype originated in a man between 70 and 80 years old with active or convalescent COVID-19. The sample comprised peripheral blood. The chain links TRBV20-1 to TRBJ2-1; D gene ambiguous. Written as DNA, the CDR3 is TGCAGTGCTAGTGGGGTAGCCCTCTACAATGAGCAGTTCTTC. As protein: CSASGVALYNEQFF.